The clone carrying this T cell receptor (beta chain) was seen ten or more times. Its cognate antigen is unknown. The sample is drawn from a study of response to subunit inactivated influenza vaccine. Via MiXCR, TCRdb re-called the RT-PCR reads, giving one row per CDR3 protein. The table has fewer than 400,000 distinct CDR3 sequences, around a fifth seen once. Findings and limits, study-wide: Few new T cells, the authors suggested, are recruited by each seasonal influenza vaccination.

This CDR3 contains 17 residues. The V gene end was trimmed by 5 bases and the J gene end by 4 bases; junction bases not matched to a gene: 12. The sequenced sample was PBMCs from blood, obtained less than 22 months after vaccination. The clonotype comes from a man aged 50-75 years who received an inactivated influenza vaccine. V usage is TRBV12-3 or TRBV12-4 and J usage is TRBJ2-1; 9 bases are a match to TRBD2. The CDR3 DNA is TGTGCCAGCAGTATACGGGCTAGCGGGGTTTTGTACAATGAGCAGTTCTTC. Translating gives CASSIRASGVLYNEQFF.